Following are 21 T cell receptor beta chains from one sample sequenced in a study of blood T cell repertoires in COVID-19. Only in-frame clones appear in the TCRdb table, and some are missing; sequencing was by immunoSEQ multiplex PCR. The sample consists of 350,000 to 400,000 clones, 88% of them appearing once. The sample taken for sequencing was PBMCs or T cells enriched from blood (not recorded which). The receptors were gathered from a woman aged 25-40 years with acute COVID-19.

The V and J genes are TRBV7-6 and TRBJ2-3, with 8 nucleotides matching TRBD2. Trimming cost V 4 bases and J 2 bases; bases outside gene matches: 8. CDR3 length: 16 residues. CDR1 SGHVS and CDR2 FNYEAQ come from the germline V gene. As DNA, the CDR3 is TGTGCCAGCAGCTGGTCTAGAGCGGGGGACACAGATACGCAGTATTTT. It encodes CASSWSRAGDTDTQYF. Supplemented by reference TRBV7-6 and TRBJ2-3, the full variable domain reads GAGVSQSPRYKVTKRGQDVALRCDPISGHVSLYWYRQALGQGPEFLTYFNYEAQQDKSGLPNDRFSAERPEGSISTLTIQRTEQRDSAMYRCASSWSRAGDTDTQYFGPGTRLTVL.

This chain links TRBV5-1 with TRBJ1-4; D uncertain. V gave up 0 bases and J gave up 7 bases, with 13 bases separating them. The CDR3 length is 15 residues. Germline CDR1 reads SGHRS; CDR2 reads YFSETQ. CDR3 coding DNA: TGCGCCAGCAGCTTGGCCCCGCCGCCGGTTGAAAAACTGTTTTTT. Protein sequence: CASSLAPPPVEKLFF.

DNA for the CDR3: TGTGCCAGCAATAACCCAACAGGCATAACTTTCTTT. Translating it yields CASNNPTGITFF. This rearrangement joins TRBV27 to TRBJ1-1, with a weak D call TRBD1 (5 bases). Germline CDR1 is MNHEY and CDR2 is SMNVEV (reference sequence). Trimming left V 7 bases short and J 12 bases short, with 18 bases between. The CDR3 runs to 12 residues.

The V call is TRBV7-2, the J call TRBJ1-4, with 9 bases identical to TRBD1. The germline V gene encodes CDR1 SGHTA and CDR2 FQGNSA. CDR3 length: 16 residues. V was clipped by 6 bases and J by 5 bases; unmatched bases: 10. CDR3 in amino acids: CASRTGTGSSNEKLFF. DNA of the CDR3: TGTGCCAGCAGAACCGGGACAGGGAGTTCCAATGAAAAACTGTTTTTT.

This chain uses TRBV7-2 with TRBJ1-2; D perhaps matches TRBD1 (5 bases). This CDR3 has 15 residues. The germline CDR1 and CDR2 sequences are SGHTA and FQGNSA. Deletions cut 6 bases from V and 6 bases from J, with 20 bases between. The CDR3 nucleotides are TGTGCCAGCAGGCGGGACGCCAAAGGTATTAATGGCTACACCTTC. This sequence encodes CASRRDAKGINGYTF.

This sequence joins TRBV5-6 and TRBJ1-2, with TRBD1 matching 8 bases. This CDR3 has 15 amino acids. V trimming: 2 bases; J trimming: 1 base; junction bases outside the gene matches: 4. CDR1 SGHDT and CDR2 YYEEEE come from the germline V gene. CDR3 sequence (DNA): TGTGCCAGCAGCTTTTCAGGGGGCTATAACTATGGCTACACCTTC. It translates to CASSFSGGYNYGYTF.

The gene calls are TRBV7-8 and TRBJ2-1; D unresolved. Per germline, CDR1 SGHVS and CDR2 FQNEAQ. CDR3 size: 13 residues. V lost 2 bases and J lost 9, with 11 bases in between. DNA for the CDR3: TGTGCCAGCAGCTTAATCCTAGTCGGTGAGCAGTTCTTC. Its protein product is CASSLILVGEQFF.

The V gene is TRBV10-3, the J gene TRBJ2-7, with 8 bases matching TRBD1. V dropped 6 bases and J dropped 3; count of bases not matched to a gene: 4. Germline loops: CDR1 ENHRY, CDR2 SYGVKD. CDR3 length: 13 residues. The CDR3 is CAISLQGDYEQYF. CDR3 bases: TGTGCCATCAGCTTACAGGGGGACTACGAGCAGTACTTC.

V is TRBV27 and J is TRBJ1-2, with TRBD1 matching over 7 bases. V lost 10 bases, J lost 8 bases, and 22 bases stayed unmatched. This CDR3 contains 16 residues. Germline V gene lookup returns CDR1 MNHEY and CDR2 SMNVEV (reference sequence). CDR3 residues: CATKRLDLNRGGGYTF. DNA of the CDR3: TGTGCCACCAAACGGCTCGACCTAAACAGGGGTGGCGGCTACACCTTC.

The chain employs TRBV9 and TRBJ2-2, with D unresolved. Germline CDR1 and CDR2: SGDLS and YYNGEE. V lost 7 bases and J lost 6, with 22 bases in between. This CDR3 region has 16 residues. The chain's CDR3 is CASYWSKNFDPGELFF. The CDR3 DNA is TGTGCCAGCTACTGGTCAAAGAACTTCGATCCCGGGGAGCTGTTTTTT.

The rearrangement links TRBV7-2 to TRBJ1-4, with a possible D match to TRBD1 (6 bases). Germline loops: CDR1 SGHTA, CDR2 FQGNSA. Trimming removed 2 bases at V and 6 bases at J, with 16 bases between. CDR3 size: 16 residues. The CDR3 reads CASSLLPGGRDEKLFF. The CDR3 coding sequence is TGTGCCAGCAGCTTACTTCCGGGGGGGCGGGATGAAAAACTGTTTTTT.

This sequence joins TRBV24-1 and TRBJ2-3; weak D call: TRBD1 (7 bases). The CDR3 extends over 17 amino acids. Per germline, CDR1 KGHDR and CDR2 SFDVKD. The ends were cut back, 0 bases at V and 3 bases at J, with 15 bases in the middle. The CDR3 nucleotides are TGTGCCACCAGTGATTTGGGGCAGGGGGGTTGGACAGATACGCAGTATTTT. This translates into CATSDLGQGGWTDTQYF.

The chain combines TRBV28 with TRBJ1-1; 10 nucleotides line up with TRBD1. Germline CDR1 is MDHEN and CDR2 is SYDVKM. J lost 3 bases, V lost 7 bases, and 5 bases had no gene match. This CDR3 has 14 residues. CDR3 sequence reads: CASMTGGAYTEAFF. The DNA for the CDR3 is TGTGCCAGCATGACAGGGGGCGCGTACACTGAAGCTTTCTTT.

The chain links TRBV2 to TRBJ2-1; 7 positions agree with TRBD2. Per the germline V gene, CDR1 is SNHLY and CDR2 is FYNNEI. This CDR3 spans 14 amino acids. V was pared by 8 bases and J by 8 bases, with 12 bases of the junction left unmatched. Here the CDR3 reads CASLMGLHADEQFF. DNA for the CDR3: TGTGCCAGCCTCATGGGACTACACGCCGATGAGCAGTTCTTC.

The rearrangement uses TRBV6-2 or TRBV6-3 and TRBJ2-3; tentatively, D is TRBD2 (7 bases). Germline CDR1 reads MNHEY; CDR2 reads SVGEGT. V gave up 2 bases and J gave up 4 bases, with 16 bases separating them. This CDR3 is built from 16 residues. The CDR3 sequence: CASSYPGGGSPDTQYF. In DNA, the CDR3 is TGTGCCAGCAGTTACCCTGGCGGGGGCTCCCCAGATACGCAGTATTTT.

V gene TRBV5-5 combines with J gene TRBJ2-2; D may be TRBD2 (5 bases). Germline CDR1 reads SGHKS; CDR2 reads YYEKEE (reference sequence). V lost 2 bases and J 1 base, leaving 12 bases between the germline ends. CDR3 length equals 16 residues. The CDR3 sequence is CASSFFRTVNTGELFF. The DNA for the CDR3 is TGTGCCAGCAGCTTCTTCAGGACTGTGAACACCGGGGAGCTGTTTTTT. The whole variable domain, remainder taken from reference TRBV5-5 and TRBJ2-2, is DAGVTQSPTHLIKTRGQQVTLRCSPISGHKSVSWYQQVLGQGPQFIFQYYEKEERGRGNFPDRFSARQFPNYSSELNVNALLLGDSALYLCASSFFRTVNTGELFFGEGSRLTVL.

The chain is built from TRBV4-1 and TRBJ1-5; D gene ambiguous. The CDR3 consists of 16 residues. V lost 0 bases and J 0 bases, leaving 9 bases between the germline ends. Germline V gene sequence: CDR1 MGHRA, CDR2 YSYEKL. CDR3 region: CASSQDFPNSNQPQHF. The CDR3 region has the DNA TGCGCCAGCAGCCAAGATTTTCCAAATAGCAATCAGCCCCAGCATTTT.

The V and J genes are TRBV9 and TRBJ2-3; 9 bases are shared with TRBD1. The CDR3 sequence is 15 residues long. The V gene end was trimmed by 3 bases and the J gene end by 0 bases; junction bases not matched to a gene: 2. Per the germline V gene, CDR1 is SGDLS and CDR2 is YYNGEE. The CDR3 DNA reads TGTGCCAGCAGCGCCGGACAGGGGAGCACAGATACGCAGTATTTT. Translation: CASSAGQGSTDTQYF.

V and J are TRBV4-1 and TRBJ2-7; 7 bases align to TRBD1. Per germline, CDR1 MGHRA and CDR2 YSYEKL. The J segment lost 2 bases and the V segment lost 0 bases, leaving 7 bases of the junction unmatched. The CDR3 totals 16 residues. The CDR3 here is CASSQEPTGIAYEQYF. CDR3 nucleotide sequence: TGCGCCAGCAGCCAAGAACCGACAGGGATTGCCTACGAGCAGTACTTC.

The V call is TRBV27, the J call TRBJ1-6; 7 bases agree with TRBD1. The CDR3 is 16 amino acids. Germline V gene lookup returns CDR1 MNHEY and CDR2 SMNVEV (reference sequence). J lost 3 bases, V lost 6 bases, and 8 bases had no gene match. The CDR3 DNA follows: TGTGCCAGCAGACAAGGGGGCCTTTACTATAATTCACCCCTCCACTTT. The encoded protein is CASRQGGLYYNSPLHF.

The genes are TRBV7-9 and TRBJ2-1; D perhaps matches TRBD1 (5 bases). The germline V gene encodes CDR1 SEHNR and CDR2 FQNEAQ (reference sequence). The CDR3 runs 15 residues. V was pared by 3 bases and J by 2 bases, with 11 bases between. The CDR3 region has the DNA TGTGCCAGCAGCTTGCTGGCAGGGCCCTACAATGAGCAGTTCTTC. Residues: CASSLLAGPYNEQFF.